This entry lists 4 T cell receptor beta chains sequenced from one sample in a study of blood T cell repertoires in COVID-19. TCRdb's table, derived via immunoSEQ multiplex PCR, lists solely in-frame clones and lacks some. The table shows approximately 280,000 clones, with about 90% occurring only once. The specimen was PBMCs or T cells enriched from blood (not recorded which). Source of these receptors: a woman aged 55-70 years who had recovered from COVID-19.

V and J are TRBV5-1 and TRBJ2-7; 10 positions agree with TRBD1. Trimming at V came to 3 bases and at J to 2 bases, leaving 5 bases not matched to a gene. The length of the CDR3 is 15 residues. Germline values: CDR1 SGHRS, CDR2 YFSETQ. The CDR3 loop reads CASSSGTGAPYEQYF. The CDR3 DNA reads TGCGCCAGCAGCTCCGGGACAGGGGCTCCCTACGAGCAGTACTTC. Variable domain in full (rest from reference TRBV5-1 and TRBJ2-7): KAGVTQTPRYLIKTRGQQVTLSCSPISGHRSVSWYQQTPGQGLQFLFEYFSETQRNKGNFPGRFSGRQFSNSRSEMNVSTLELGDSALYLCASSSGTGAPYEQYFGPGTRLTVT.

This clone appeared a few times. The rearrangement joins TRBV19 to TRBJ2-1, with 11 bases identical to TRBD2. The CDR3 has 15 residues. Germline values: CDR1 LNHDA, CDR2 SQIVND (reference sequence). Trimming removed 7 bases from V and 9 bases from J; junction bases left unmatched: 11. As DNA, the CDR3 is TGTGCCAGTAACCCCCTAGCGGGAGGTATCGGTGAGCAGTTCTTC. Encoded protein: CASNPLAGGIGEQFF.

This chain uses TRBV27 with TRBJ2-3; 10 nucleotides line up with TRBD1. Trimming removed 6 bases from V and 2 bases from J; junction bases left unmatched: 2. The V gene's germline CDR1 is MNHEY and CDR2 SMNVEV (reference sequence). The CDR3 runs 14 residues. Written as DNA, the CDR3 is TGTGCCAGCAGAGGGACAGGGGCCACAGATACGCAGTATTTT. It specifies CASRGTGATDTQYF.

V usage is TRBV7-9 and J usage is TRBJ1-5; 9 bases are a match to TRBD1. CDR1 and CDR2 from the germline V gene are SEHNR and FQNEAQ (reference sequence). V lost 6 bases and J lost 1; bases outside the gene matches: 1. The CDR3 extends over 14 amino acids. The CDR3 protein is CASRDRGSNQPQHF. The CDR3, as DNA: TGTGCCAGCAGGGACAGGGGAAGCAATCAGCCCCAGCATTTT.